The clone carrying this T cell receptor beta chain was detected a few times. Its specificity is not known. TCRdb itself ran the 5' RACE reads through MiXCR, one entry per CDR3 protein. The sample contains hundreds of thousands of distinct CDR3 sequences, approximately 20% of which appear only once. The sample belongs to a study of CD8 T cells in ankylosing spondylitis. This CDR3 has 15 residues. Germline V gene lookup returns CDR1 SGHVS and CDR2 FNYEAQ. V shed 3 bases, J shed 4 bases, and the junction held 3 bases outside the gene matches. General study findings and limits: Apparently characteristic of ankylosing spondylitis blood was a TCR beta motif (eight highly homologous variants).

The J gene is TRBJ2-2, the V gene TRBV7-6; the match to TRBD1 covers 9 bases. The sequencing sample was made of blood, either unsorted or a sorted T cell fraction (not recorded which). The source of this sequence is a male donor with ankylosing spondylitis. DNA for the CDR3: TGTGCCAGCAGCTTCGACAGGGGGGGCACCGGGGAGCTGTTTTTT. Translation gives CASSFDRGGTGELFF.